A single sample gave rise to the 12 T cell receptor beta chains below, sequenced in a study of CD8 T cells in ankylosing spondylitis. MiXCR, applied by TCRdb to the 5' RACE reads, yields one record per CDR3 protein. The sample lists about 100,000 distinct CDR3 sequences; under 30% were seen once. Sequencing was done on a sample of synovial fluid, either unsorted or a sorted T cell fraction (not recorded which). These receptors all come from a male donor with ankylosing spondylitis.

This clonotype has only a few counts. J is TRBJ2-3 and V is TRBV20-1; 14 bases map to TRBD2. Losses at the gene ends were 1 base for V and 2 bases for J; bases not matched to a gene: 8. The CDR3 sequence is 18 residues long. Germline lookup yields CDR1 DFQATT and CDR2 SNEGSKA (reference sequence). The chain's CDR3 is CSARGGGTSGRDTDTQYF. The CDR3 coding sequence is TGCAGTGCTAGAGGGGGAGGGACTAGCGGGAGAGACACAGATACGCAGTATTTT.

This clonotype was seen a few times. J is TRBJ2-3 and V is TRBV7-2; TRBD2 is a possible D gene (6 bases). The germline CDR1 and CDR2 sequences are SGHTA and FQGNSA. Trimming removed 2 bases from V and 3 bases from J, with 12 bases in between. There are 15 residues in the CDR3. The DNA for the CDR3 is TGTGCCAGCAGCTTAATGGGGGGATCAACAGATACGCAGTATTTT. This sequence encodes CASSLMGGSTDTQYF.

In this sample, this clonotype turned up many times. The chain links TRBV30 to TRBJ1-4; maybe TRBD1 (5 bases). Per germline, CDR1 GTSNPN and CDR2 SVGIG (reference sequence). V was clipped by 3 bases and J by 5 bases, with 10 bases between them. The CDR3 totals 13 residues. CDR3 nucleotide sequence: TGTGCCTGGAGACAGGACGCAAATGAAAAACTGTTTTTT. It codes for CAWRQDANEKLFF.

This clonotype was recorded many times. J is TRBJ2-1 and V is TRBV27, with TRBD1 identical over 9 bases. The V segment lost 2 bases and the J segment 2 bases; nucleotides outside the gene matches: 13. The CDR3 sequence is 19 residues long. Germline V gene sequence: CDR1 MNHEY, CDR2 SMNVEV (reference sequence). CDR3 DNA sequence: TGTGCCAGCAGTTTAATGGGGACAGGGTCTATTAGTCCCTACAATGAGCAGTTCTTC. This sequence encodes CASSLMGTGSISPYNEQFF.

This clonotype came up many times. This chain links TRBV20-1 with TRBJ1-1; TRBD1 aligns across 7 bases. The V gene's germline CDR1 is DFQATT and CDR2 SNEGSKA (reference sequence). This CDR3 contains 12 residues. V trimming: 7 bases; J trimming: 3 bases; junction bases outside the gene matches: 5. The CDR3 is CSGGQRYTEAFF. The CDR3 nucleotides read TGCAGTGGGGGACAGCGATACACTGAAGCTTTCTTT.

This clonotype was seen just once. A junction end diverges from the germline sequence, so it may reflect a read error. V is TRBV24-1 and J is TRBJ2-1, with 7 bases matching TRBD2. This CDR3 contains 14 residues. Germline loops: CDR1 KGHDR, CDR2 SFDVKD. The CDR3 spells CATSDTAGEGCPIF. CDR3 nucleotides: TGTGCCACCAGTGACACGGCCGGGGAGGGTTGTCCGATCTTC.

This clonotype was counted at least ten times. The rearrangement joins TRBV3-1 to TRBJ2-1; D is unresolved. Looked up from germline, CDR1 is LGHDT and CDR2 is YNNKEL (reference sequence). The V end was cut by 0 bases, the J end by 10 bases, with 4 bases between. The CDR3 consists of 11 residues. CDR3 coding DNA: TGTGCCAGCAGCCAAGAGGGCGAGCAGTTCTTC. Its protein is CASSQEGEQFF.

By share, this clonotype counts as medium-sized. The chain combines TRBV19 with TRBJ1-1; TRBD1 agrees at 7 bases. CDR3 size: 17 residues. V lost 5 bases and J lost 1; bases outside the gene matches: 13. Germline values: CDR1 LNHDA, CDR2 SQIVND (reference sequence). In DNA, the CDR3 is TGTGCCAGTAGTGTTACAGGACCAGCAGGGGGGAACACTGAAGCTTTCTTT. The encoded protein is CASSVTGPAGGNTEAFF.

In this sample, this clonotype turned up a few times. V usage is TRBV6-1 and J usage is TRBJ2-1, with TRBD2 identical over 7 bases. V lost 8 bases, J lost 3 bases, and 7 bases stayed unmatched. CDR3 length: 14 amino acids. In germline, CDR1 is MNHNS, CDR2 SASEGT. CDR3 loop: CASWEGQIYNEQFF. As DNA, the CDR3 is TGTGCCAGCTGGGAGGGTCAGATCTACAATGAGCAGTTCTTC.

This chain joins TRBV2 and TRBJ1-2; D is possibly TRBD1 (5 bases). The CDR3 spans 14 residues. Germline CDR1 is SNHLY and CDR2 is FYNNEI. Trimming left V 4 bases short and J 8 bases short, with 17 bases between. For the CDR3, the DNA is TGTGCCAGCAGTGTATGGGGGATTGAGAGCGGCTACACCTTC. This encodes CASSVWGIESGYTF.

The genes are TRBV6-1 and TRBJ1-1; the D gene is possibly TRBD1 (5 bases). The V and J ends lost 9 bases and 5 bases respectively, with 19 bases between them. In germline, CDR1 is MNHNS, CDR2 SASEGT. The CDR3 has 14 amino acids. The CDR3: CASLESGGGTEAFF. CDR3 DNA: TGTGCCAGTCTTGAATCTGGGGGTGGAACTGAAGCTTTCTTT.

The chain uses TRBV15 and TRBJ2-7; TRBD1 might be the D (5 bases). The germline V gene encodes CDR1 LNHNV and CDR2 YYDKDF (reference sequence). The germline V and J ends were trimmed by 3 bases and 6 bases, with 12 bases remaining between them. The CDR3 consists of 13 residues. The DNA of the CDR3 is TGTGCCACCAGCAGGGCCTCAGGGTTCGAGCAGTACTTC. This encodes CATSRASGFEQYF.